The 9 T cell receptor beta chains below all came from one sample that was sequenced in a study of graft-versus-host responses after intestinal transplantation. Measured with immunoSEQ multiplex PCR; TCRdb has only the in-frame clones, and not every one. The sample lists around 71,000 clones, more than 90% occurring once. Sequenced material: bone marrow, taken 700 to 850 days after intestinal transplantation. Receptors originate from a human patient who received an intestinal transplant, so some T cells may come from the graft donor.

The gene calls are TRBV14 and TRBJ2-3, with a weak D call TRBD2 (5 bases). Germline loops: CDR1 SGHDN, CDR2 FVKESK. This CDR3 comprises 16 residues. Trimming removed 0 bases at V and 5 bases at J, with 15 bases between. CDR3 amino acids: CASSQDPDPAGDTQYF. The CDR3 coding sequence is TGTGCCAGCAGCCAAGATCCCGACCCGGCGGGAGATACGCAGTATTTT.

CDR3 sequence: CASSLEAYEQYF. The CDR3 coding sequence is TGTGCCAGCAGCTTAGAGGCCTACGAGCAGTACTTC. The chain employs TRBV11-3 and TRBJ2-7; D gene unclear. Trimming removed 0 bases from V and 2 bases from J, with 2 bases in between. This CDR3 contains 12 residues. Germline CDR1 SGHNT, CDR2 YENEEA.

The V call is TRBV6-6, the J call TRBJ2-3; D ambiguous. Between the trimmed V and J ends, which lost 0 bases and 6 bases, there was a span of 4 bases. The CDR3 contains 12 residues. CDR1 is MNHNY and CDR2 is SVGAGI in the germline V gene (reference sequence). CDR3 amino acids: CASSYSRDTQYF. For the CDR3, the DNA is TGTGCCAGCAGTTACTCCCGTGATACGCAGTATTTT.

The chain recombines TRBV5-1 with TRBJ2-7, with unresolved D. This CDR3 comprises 15 residues. V was trimmed by 0 bases and J by 0 bases, leaving 10 bases between them. The germline V gene encodes CDR1 SGHRS and CDR2 YFSETQ. CDR3 region: CASSLGRMSSYEQYF. CDR3 nucleotides: TGCGCCAGCAGCTTGGGTCGCATGAGCTCCTACGAGCAGTACTTC.

This rearrangement joins TRBV6-6 to TRBJ1-4; tentative D call: TRBD1 (5 bases). The germline CDR1 and CDR2 sequences are MNHNY and SVGAGI (reference sequence). V was shortened by 8 bases and J by 7 bases, with 17 bases between the two germline ends. The CDR3 length is 14 residues. For the CDR3, the DNA is TGTGCCAGCGGACAAGCCGGGGGATTTGAAAAACTGTTTTTT. Translated, it gives CASGQAGGFEKLFF.

This clone came up once. Here the CDR3 DNA reads TGTGCCAGCAGCTCATATGGGGACGCCTACGAGCAGTACTTC. It translates to CASSSYGDAYEQYF. The chain couples TRBV28 to TRBJ2-7, with D perhaps matching TRBD1 or TRBD2 (5 bases each). The CDR3 has 14 amino acids. The V end lost 6 bases, the J end lost 2 bases, and 14 bases lay between the germline ends. In germline, CDR1 is MDHEN, CDR2 SYDVKM.

The CDR3 DNA reads as TGTGCCAGTAGTAACCCCCCGGGCGGGAATCACCGTTACGAGCAGTACTTC. It yields the protein CASSNPPGGNHRYEQYF. The V and J genes are TRBV19 and TRBJ2-7, with TRBD2 as a possible D gene (6 bases). CDR3 length: 17 residues. Germline loops: CDR1 LNHDA, CDR2 SQIVND (reference sequence). Trimming cost V 4 bases and J 4 bases, with 23 bases left between them.

The chain has TRBV4-2 and TRBJ2-7; D perhaps matches TRBD1 (5 bases). The CDR3 runs 15 residues. Germline loops: CDR1 LGHNA, CDR2 YNFKEQ. V shed 0 bases and J shed 2 bases, with 11 bases lying between them. For the CDR3, the DNA is TGTGCCAGCAGCCAAGATCCCACAGGAGCCTACGAGCAGTACTTC. Translated, it gives CASSQDPTGAYEQYF.

This sequence joins TRBV6-6 and TRBJ1-5, with 7 bases that match TRBD1. CDR1 is MNHNY, CDR2 SVGAGI, per germline (reference sequence). This CDR3 has 15 amino acids. J gave up 5 bases and V 8 bases, and 12 bases lay outside the gene matches. CDR3 amino acids: CASQIQQGFHQPQHF. CDR3 coding DNA: TGTGCCAGCCAGATCCAACAGGGGTTTCATCAGCCCCAGCATTTT.